The 3 T cell receptor beta chains below come from one sample, sequenced in a study of cytomegalovirus exposure and HLA in healthy donors (dated by TCRdb to 2016 to 2017). The library was prepared using the immunoSEQ multiplex PCR assay. For the multiplex PCR, a mixture combining 60 forward primers for TCR Vbeta segments and 13 reverse primers for TCR Jbeta segments was used. Held by TCRdb, this immuneACCESS table contains in-frame sequences only and omits some clones. Under half of the omission traces to an unresolved V gene where checked; the cause of the rest is unknown. The sample table shows some 190,000 clones, and 85% are seen once. Clones ranked in the top ten supply 1% of the sample. Sequencing was carried out using PBMCs. The receptors here all came from a boy aged 2 to 10 in good health and CMV-seronegative.

In DNA form, the CDR3 reads TGTGCCAGCAGTTACAGTACTGAAGCTTTCTTT. Its translation: CASSYSTEAFF. The chain joins TRBV28 to TRBJ1-1; D is uncertain. Deletions cut 4 bases from V and 5 bases from J, with 5 bases between. The germline gives CDR1 MDHEN, CDR2 SYDVKM. CDR3 length: 11 amino acids.

The CDR3 coding sequence is TGTGCCAGCAGCCCCGCGGGGCATGTTGGCTACACCTTC. Encoded protein: CASSPAGHVGYTF. The chain combines TRBV27 with TRBJ1-2; TRBD1 might be the D (5 bases). V was shortened by 6 bases and J by 7 bases, with 15 bases between the two germline ends. Germline V gene data show CDR1 as MNHEY and CDR2 as SMNVEV (reference sequence). The CDR3 loop spans 13 amino acids.

V gene TRBV5-6 combines with J gene TRBJ2-7, with a tentative D call TRBD1 (7 bases). V dropped 7 bases and J dropped 1 base, with 15 bases sitting between them. Germline V lookup: CDR1 SGHDT, CDR2 YYEEEE. The CDR3 has 14 amino acids. CDR3 loop: CASGGPGGSYEQYV. In DNA, the CDR3 is TGTGCCAGCGGGGGGCCAGGGGGTTCCTACGAGCAGTACGTC.